These 28 T cell receptor beta chains originate from one sample sequenced in a study of T cells after yellow fever vaccination. TCRdb used MiXCR to reprocess the 5' RACE reads, holding one entry per CDR3 protein. Altogether 450,000 to 550,000 distinct CDR3 sequences are present, 20% to 25% being singletons, with the ten largest covering around 16%. The source material was PBMCs, sampled roughly 20 days after the first yellow fever vaccination. Receptors were obtained from a man younger than 35 who received the YFV17D yellow fever vaccine.

The chain joins TRBV6-1 to TRBJ1-6, with D possibly TRBD1 on 6 matching bases. Germline lookup yields CDR1 MNHNS and CDR2 SASEGT. Deletions cut 3 bases from V and 9 bases from J, with 12 bases between. The CDR3 covers 14 residues. DNA for the CDR3: TGTGCCAGCAGTGAGTTCAGGGGTACTTCACCCCTCCACTTT. Translating gives CASSEFRGTSPLHF.

This clonotype was found a few times. The CDR3 protein is CASSQGLANAGELFF. The CDR3 coding sequence is TGCGCCAGCAGCCAGGGACTAGCGAATGCCGGGGAGCTGTTTTTT. The chain couples TRBV4-1 to TRBJ2-2; TRBD2 aligns across 10 bases. From germline, CDR1 is MGHRA and CDR2 YSYEKL. V shed 3 bases and J 6 bases; nucleotides not matched to a gene: 4. CDR3 length equals 15 residues.

The chain combines TRBV29-1 with TRBJ1-1; no firm D call. Germline CDR1 is SQVTM and CDR2 is ANQGSEA. This CDR3 has 12 residues. V was shortened by 7 bases and J by 2 bases, with 11 bases between the two germline ends. CDR3 amino acids: CSARTANTEAFF. The CDR3 DNA is TGCAGCGCTCGGACGGCTAACACTGAAGCTTTCTTT.

The V and J genes are TRBV12-3 or TRBV12-4 and TRBJ1-2, with D possibly being TRBD1 (6 bases). Trimming took off 6 bases at V and 3 bases at J, with 20 bases between the two ends. CDR3 length: 16 residues. The DNA of the CDR3 is TGTGCCAGCAGCGAGGGGGGGCAGGGATCTTACTATGGCTACACCTTC. Its translation is CASSEGGQGSYYGYTF.

The chain joins TRBV29-1 to TRBJ1-3, with 8 bases lining up with TRBD1. This CDR3 comprises 13 residues. Germline-derived CDR1 and CDR2 are SQVTM and ANQGSEA. V shed 4 bases and J 4 bases; nucleotides not matched to a gene: 3. DNA for the CDR3: TGCAGCGTTGGGACAGGGATAGGAAACACCATATATTTT. Its protein product is CSVGTGIGNTIYF. Complete variable domain (other parts from reference TRBV29-1 and TRBJ1-3): SAVISQKPSRDICQRGTSLTIQCQVDSQVTMMFWYRQQPGQSLTLIATANQGSEATYESGFVIDKFPISRPNLTFSTLTVSNMSPEDSSIYLCSVGTGIGNTIYFGEGSWLTVV.

The V call is TRBV29-1, the J call TRBJ1-3; a possible D gene is TRBD1 (5 bases). The CDR3 consists of 15 residues. Deletions cut 5 bases from V and 0 bases from J, with 14 bases between. The V gene's germline CDR1 is SQVTM and CDR2 ANQGSEA. Here the CDR3 reads CSVRTGADSGNTIYF. The CDR3, as DNA: TGCAGCGTTCGCACCGGGGCGGACTCTGGAAACACCATATATTTT.

The rearrangement joins TRBV29-1 to TRBJ2-1; 11 bases agree with TRBD2. The CDR3 loop spans 14 amino acids. With 6 bases clipped from V and 8 bases from J, the junction kept 9 bases outside the gene matches. The germline gives CDR1 SQVTM, CDR2 ANQGSEA. The CDR3 sequence is CSVETSGESYEQFF. The CDR3 nucleotides read TGCAGCGTCGAGACTAGCGGGGAGTCCTATGAGCAGTTCTTC.

The sample holds a few counts of this clonotype. The genes are TRBV6-5 and TRBJ1-4, with TRBD1 matching 10 bases. The CDR3 runs 16 residues. Germline V lookup: CDR1 MNHEY, CDR2 SVGAGI. J was trimmed by 8 bases and V by 0 bases; bases with no gene match: 6. The CDR3 sequence is CASSYSGTGVGEKLFF. The DNA of the CDR3 is TGTGCCAGCAGTTACTCTGGGACAGGGGTGGGGGAAAAACTGTTTTTT.

This clonotype was observed a handful of times. The chain links TRBV29-1 to TRBJ1-2; D gene ambiguous. Germline lookup yields CDR1 SQVTM and CDR2 ANQGSEA. Trimming pared 6 bases from V and 0 bases from J, leaving 11 bases between. The CDR3 sequence is 13 residues long. The CDR3 reads CSVGWAANYGYTF. The CDR3 DNA sequence: TGCAGCGTGGGGTGGGCAGCTAACTATGGCTACACCTTC.

This clonotype was seen repeatedly, ten times or more. The CDR3 loop reads CASSLGGGAETQYF. As DNA, the CDR3 is TGTGCCAGCAGTTTGGGGGGGGGCGCAGAGACCCAGTACTTC. This chain connects TRBV12-3 or TRBV12-4 to TRBJ2-5, with TRBD2 as a possible D gene (7 bases). The CDR3 extends over 14 amino acids. Trimming removed 3 bases from V and 4 bases from J, with 12 bases in between.

V and J are TRBV30 and TRBJ2-3; D not resolved. With 2 bases removed from V and 2 bases from J, the gap between germline ends came to 5 bases. This CDR3 is built from 12 residues. CDR1 is GTSNPN, CDR2 SVGIG, per germline (reference sequence). The CDR3 is CAWSFITDTQYF. The CDR3 DNA reads TGTGCCTGGAGTTTCATCACAGATACGCAGTATTTT.

In this sample, this clonotype turned up a few times. The CDR3 sequence: CASSRKTSVRSYNEQFF. DNA of the CDR3: TGTGCCAGCAGCCGCAAAACTAGCGTGCGCTCCTACAATGAGCAGTTCTTC. The chain joins TRBV14 to TRBJ2-1; 7 bases map to TRBD2. After removal of 4 bases from V and 0 bases from J, the junction contained 9 bases not matched to a gene. Per the germline V gene, CDR1 is SGHDN and CDR2 is FVKESK. This CDR3 has 17 residues. The whole variable domain, filled in from reference TRBV14 and TRBJ2-1, reads EAGVTQFPSHSVIEKGQTVTLRCDPISGHDNLYWYRRVMGKEIKFLLHFVKESKQDESGMPNNRFLAERTGGTYSTLKVQPAELEDSGVYFCASSRKTSVRSYNEQFFGPGTRLTVL.

The CDR3 here is CASRGIAGTNTGELFF. The CDR3 DNA reads as TGTGCCAGCAGGGGAATAGCGGGGACGAACACCGGGGAGCTGTTTTTT. The rearrangement joins TRBV12-3 or TRBV12-4 to TRBJ2-2; 8 bases align to TRBD2. V shed 6 bases and J 0 bases; nucleotides not matched to a gene: 6. The CDR3 length is 16 residues.

The sample holds many counts of this clonotype. V is TRBV20-1 and J is TRBJ1-3; the D gene is possibly TRBD1 (6 bases). Germline V gene sequence: CDR1 DFQATT, CDR2 SNEGSKA (reference sequence). V was trimmed by 6 bases and J by 11 bases, leaving 17 bases between them. The length of the CDR3 is 12 residues. CDR3 bases: TGCAGTGCGCAATTACAGGGAACCGCCATATATTTT. Translating it yields CSAQLQGTAIYF.

This clonotype was recorded many times. The chain is built from TRBV28 and TRBJ1-1, with D uncertain. Germline V lookup: CDR1 MDHEN, CDR2 SYDVKM. V dropped 2 bases and J dropped 8 bases, with 9 bases sitting between them. CDR3 length equals 12 residues. CDR3 nucleotide sequence: TGTGCCAGCAGTTTAGTTGCGGGGGAAGCTTTCTTT. It translates to CASSLVAGEAFF.

This clonotype was counted a few times. The chain links TRBV2 to TRBJ2-3, with 9 positions matching TRBD1. Germline V gene sequence: CDR1 SNHLY, CDR2 FYNNEI. The CDR3 has 14 amino acids. With 4 bases clipped from V and 6 bases from J, the junction kept 5 bases outside the gene matches. The CDR3 here is CASSAQGAWDTQYF. The CDR3 region has the DNA TGTGCCAGCAGTGCACAGGGGGCGTGGGATACGCAGTATTTT.

The chain combines TRBV11-2 with TRBJ1-2; 11 nucleotides agree with TRBD1. This CDR3 comprises 16 residues. The J segment lost 7 bases and the V segment lost 5 bases, leaving 12 bases of the junction unmatched. CDR1 SGHAT and CDR2 FQNNGV come from the germline V gene. CDR3: CASSQQDRGRISGYTF. The CDR3 DNA is TGTGCCAGCAGCCAGCAGGACAGGGGGCGCATAAGTGGCTACACCTTC.

This clonotype was detected a few times. The chain has TRBV7-8 and TRBJ2-3; TRBD1 aligns across 8 bases. Germline V CDR1 and CDR2: SGHVS, FQNEAQ. With 5 bases clipped from V and 6 bases from J, the junction kept 16 bases outside the gene matches. The CDR3 runs 17 residues. The DNA of the CDR3 is TGTGCCAGCAGCCCAAGCCCGGGACAGGCCCCTTCTGATACGCAGTATTTT. This sequence encodes CASSPSPGQAPSDTQYF.

The J gene is TRBJ2-6, the V gene TRBV9, with D unclear. The CDR3 has 14 residues. The V gene lost 0 bases and the J gene lost 2 bases, with 3 bases spanning the gap. Germline CDR1 and CDR2: SGDLS and YYNGEE. The CDR3 sequence: CASSVGAGANVLTF. CDR3 nucleotides: TGTGCCAGCAGCGTAGGGGCTGGGGCCAACGTCCTGACTTTC. Full variable domain (rest looked up from reference TRBV9 and TRBJ2-6): DSGVTQTPKHLITATGQRVTLRCSPRSGDLSVYWYQQSLDQGLQFLIQYYNGEERAKGNILERFSAQQFPDLHSELNLSSLELGDSALYFCASSVGAGANVLTFGAGSRLTVL.

This chain joins TRBV5-5 and TRBJ2-7, with D tentatively TRBD1 or TRBD2 (5 bases each). Germline V gene data show CDR1 as SGHKS and CDR2 as YYEKEE (reference sequence). Trimming left V 4 bases short and J 5 bases short, with 13 bases between. The CDR3 sequence is 13 residues long. As DNA, the CDR3 is TGTGCCAGCAGCGGCCCGGGGCTCGACGAGCAGTACTTC. Translated: CASSGPGLDEQYF.

This clonotype has only a few counts. The chain recombines TRBV9 with TRBJ2-5; 12 bases map to TRBD1. Germline CDR1 reads SGDLS; CDR2 reads YYNGEE. CDR3 length equals 16 residues. V dropped 4 bases and J dropped 5; count of bases not matched to a gene: 9. DNA for the CDR3: TGTGCCAGCAGCCAGGGGGACAGGGGGCCGTGGGAGACCCAGTACTTC. This gives the protein CASSQGDRGPWETQYF.

In this sample, this clonotype turned up a few times. The chain carries TRBV3-1 and TRBJ2-1, with 9 bases aligning to TRBD1. Trimming cost V 3 bases and J 6 bases; bases outside gene matches: 3. The germline V gene has CDR1 LGHDT and CDR2 YNNKEL (reference sequence). The CDR3 is 14 amino acids. The CDR3 nucleotides are TGTGCCAGCAGCCAGATGGGACAGGGCAATGAGCAGTTCTTC. Protein product: CASSQMGQGNEQFF.

The chain has TRBV7-9 and TRBJ1-6; D call uncertain. The ends were cut back, 6 bases at V and 0 bases at J, with 12 bases in the middle. The CDR3 loop spans 16 amino acids. Germline lookup yields CDR1 SEHNR and CDR2 FQNEAQ (reference sequence). CDR3 DNA: TGTGCCAGCAGTGATGAGACGAGCTCCTATAATTCACCCCTCCACTTT. Protein sequence: CASSDETSSYNSPLHF.

This clonotype was recorded a few times. The chain is built from TRBV20-1 and TRBJ2-7; D ambiguous. V lost 5 bases and J 0 bases, leaving 8 bases between the germline ends. The CDR3 has 12 residues. Germline CDR1 DFQATT, CDR2 SNEGSKA (reference sequence). CDR3 loop: CSAAPPSYEQYF. For the CDR3, the DNA is TGCAGTGCTGCCCCCCCCTCCTACGAGCAGTACTTC.

This clonotype was recorded a few times. V is TRBV12-3 or TRBV12-4 and J is TRBJ1-1; D is unresolved. This CDR3 region has 14 residues. Trimming removed 7 bases from V and 8 bases from J, with 20 bases in between. The CDR3 spells CASTKLGRFGEAFF. The CDR3 bases are TGTGCCAGCACCAAATTAGGGAGGTTCGGCGAAGCTTTCTTT.

This rearrangement joins TRBV20-1 to TRBJ1-4; D not resolved. Trimming removed 5 bases at V and 0 bases at J, with 13 bases between. This CDR3 has 15 amino acids. CDR1 is DFQATT, CDR2 SNEGSKA, per germline (reference sequence). For the CDR3, the DNA is TGCAGTGCTCCCTTACCCGGTGCAACTAATGAAAAACTGTTTTTT. It encodes CSAPLPGATNEKLFF.

The table lists this clonotype with a few counts. The chain is built from TRBV6-5 and TRBJ1-6; D is undetermined. Germline V gives CDR1 MNHEY, CDR2 SVGAGI. The CDR3 has 14 amino acids. V lost 0 bases and J 11 bases, leaving 11 bases between the germline ends. In DNA, the CDR3 is TGTGCCAGCAGTTACTCTGCGGTCCTGGCACCCCTCCACTTT. Amino acids: CASSYSAVLAPLHF.

This clonotype was seen a handful of times. The chain couples TRBV12-3 or TRBV12-4 to TRBJ2-1; possible D gene TRBD1, 5 bases. This CDR3 contains 12 residues. V lost 2 bases to trimming and J lost 10 bases, with 9 bases between them. Here the CDR3 reads CASSLSRTEQFF. Here the CDR3 DNA reads TGTGCCAGCAGTTTATCCCGGACAGAGCAGTTCTTC.